This T cell receptor (beta chain) was documented in a study of tissue T cells after allogeneic stem cell transplantation. Whole-study findings and limits: Within patients, tissue anatomy strongly shaped TCR repertoire composition. Blood and spleen captured only part of the tissue TCR repertoire.

Worth noting for this clone: Its antigen remains unidentified. Gene names denote mouse genes. The read halts 1 residue ahead of the CDR3 end, with the missing end drawn from the germline J gene.

CDR3 sequences, V/J genes, frequencies and template counts came from survey-depth TCRbeta sequencing. Libraries were prepared by immunoSEQ multiplex PCR; TCRdb keeps only in-frame clonotypes and omits some of them. This sample yields almost 9,500 clones, of which about half are seen a single time; about 7.1% belongs to the top ten. Time point denoted: mouse harvest day 7 after allogeneic transplant. Each mouse received 10^7 T-cell-depleted marrow cells plus 10^6 splenic CD5+ T cells by tail vein. Mice had MHC-mismatched B6 into BALB/c GVHD, sampled day 7 or 14. Trimming removed 1 base from V and 1 base from J; junction bases left unmatched: 1. The germline gives CDR1 KGHPV, CDR2 FQNQEV (reference sequence). The CDR3 has 15 amino acids.

The J gene is TRBJ2-4, the V gene TRBV26; 8 positions match TRBD2. The sample was gut tissue. The source is a female BALB/c mouse given C57BL/6 T cells with graft-versus-host disease after an allogeneic hematopoietic cell transplant. The CDR3 protein is CASSLFWGGQNTLYF. The CDR3 DNA, read in part, is TGTGCCAGCAGTCTGTTCTGGGGGGGTCAAAACACCTTGTAC.